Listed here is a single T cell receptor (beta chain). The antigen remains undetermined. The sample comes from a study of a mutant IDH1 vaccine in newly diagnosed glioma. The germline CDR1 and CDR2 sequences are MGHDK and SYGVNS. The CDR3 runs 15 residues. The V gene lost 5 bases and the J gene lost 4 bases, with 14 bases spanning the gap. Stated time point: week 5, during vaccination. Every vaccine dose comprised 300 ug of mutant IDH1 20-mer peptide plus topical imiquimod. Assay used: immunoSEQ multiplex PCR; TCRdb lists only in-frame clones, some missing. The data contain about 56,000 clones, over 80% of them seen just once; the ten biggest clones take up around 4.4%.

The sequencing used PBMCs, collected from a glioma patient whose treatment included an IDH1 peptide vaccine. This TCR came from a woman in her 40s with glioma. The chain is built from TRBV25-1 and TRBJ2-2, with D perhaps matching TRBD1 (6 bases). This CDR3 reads CASSPGTSLTGELFF. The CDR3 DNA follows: TGTGCCAGCAGTCCCGGGACAAGTCTCACCGGGGAGCTGTTTTTT.